This T cell receptor beta chain came from a study of T-cell reconstitution after alpha-beta-depleted transplantation in children. Study-level findings and limits: Fresh T-cell production supplied most of the T-cell counts and diversity seen one year after transplant. Several patients had high TCRbeta diversity at day 60; it came from surviving recipient T cells and thymic progenitors.

V shed 4 bases and J 5 bases; nucleotides not matched to a gene: 7. The CDR3 covers 15 residues. This clonotype has ten or more counts. Its target is unknown. Unique molecular identifiers featured in how the TCRbeta library was prepared. TCRdb passed the PCR reads through MiXCR, listing each CDR3 protein once. Here the sample spans about 580,000 distinct CDR3 sequences, more than 20% being singletons. This chain links TRBV12-3 or TRBV12-4 with TRBJ2-3; TRBD2 matches at 9 bases. Specimen: PBMCs, mostly from graft donor cells, collected 360 days after TCRalphabeta/CD19-depleted stem cell transplant. This TCR was recovered from a boy under two years old who had a stem cell transplant for acute myeloid leukemia, so the T cells may come from the graft donor. In nucleotides, the CDR3 is TGTGCCAGCAGTTCACATAGCGGGGGAGTAGATACGCAGTATTTT. Its protein is CASSSHSGGVDTQYF.